This is a list of T cell receptor beta chains from one sample in a study of cytomegalovirus exposure and HLA in healthy donors. Profiled with immunoSEQ multiplex PCR; TCRdb holds only in-frame clones, not every one. The sample yields about 25,000 clones, roughly three quarters seen once. Sequencing used PBMCs. The receptors come from a male donor in good health and CMV-seronegative. The CDR3 runs from the conserved cysteine through the conserved F or W. D genes are given only for firm matches. The size of a clone is reported for some rows only, either as once, few or many, or as a class for expanded clones.

clone_size	cdr3_length	v_call	j_call	d_call	cdr3_nt	cdr3_aa
.	14	TRBV7-8	TRBJ2-7	TRBD2	TGTGCCAGCAGCCGGGGGGGGTTCTCCTACGAGCAGTACTTC	CASSRGGFSYEQYF
.	17	TRBV11-1	TRBJ2-1	TRBD2	TGTGCCAGCAGCTCTTCTGAGGGACTAGCGGGAGTCAATGAGCAGTTCTTC	CASSSSEGLAGVNEQFF
once	16	TRBV28	TRBJ2-7	TRBD2	TGTGCCAGCAGTCCCTATAGCGGGAGCAGGACCTACGAGCAGTACTTC	CASSPYSGSRTYEQYF
.	15	TRBV6-5	TRBJ2-6	.	TGTGCCAGCAGGACCTATCCGGGGGGGGCCAACGTCCTGACTTTC	CASRTYPGGANVLTF
.	14	TRBV7-9	TRBJ1-2	TRBD1	TGTGCCAGCAGCACGGACAGGCGGGACTATGGCTACACCTTC	CASSTDRRDYGYTF
.	12	TRBV7-2	TRBJ2-7	.	TGTGCCACCGTTGGCAGGGGCTACGAGCAGTACTTC	CATVGRGYEQYF
.	12	TRBV7-9	TRBJ1-5	TRBD1	TGTTCCAGCAGCCGGGACAGTCAGCCCCAGCATTTT	CSSSRDSQPQHF
.	15	TRBV27	TRBJ2-7	.	TGTGCCAGCAGTCTCGCACCCAGCGGAATCTACGAGCAGTACTTC	CASSLAPSGIYEQYF
few	15	TRBV27	TRBJ2-7	TRBD1	TGTGCCAGCACGTTCAAGGGACAGGGAGCCTACGAGCAGTACTTC	CASTFKGQGAYEQYF
once	16	TRBV7-8	TRBJ1-3	TRBD1	TGTGCCAGCAGCTTATTATTAGGGGGCGCGGGAAACACCATATATTTT	CASSLLLGGAGNTIYF
.	13	TRBV25-1	TRBJ2-2	TRBD1	TGTGCCACCGCGACAGGGTTCACCGGGGAGCTGTTTTTT	CATATGFTGELFF
once	15	TRBV6-1	TRBJ2-7	.	TGTGCCAGCATCCCGCTCCCGGGGGACCCCTACGAGCAGTACTTC	CASIPLPGDPYEQYF
.	16	TRBV28	TRBJ2-2	.	TGTGCCAGCAGTTGGGGGAGGAGGCCGGTTACCGGGGAGCTGTTTTTT	CASSWGRRPVTGELFF
once	12	TRBV28	TRBJ2-3	TRBD2	TGTGCCACGCGGGGGGGAGCAGATACGCAGTATTTT	CATRGGADTQYF
.	15	TRBV4-2	TRBJ1-1	.	TGTGCCAGCAGCCAAGTACCGGGTGGGAACACTGAAGCTTTCTTT	CASSQVPGGNTEAFF
.	17	TRBV4-2	TRBJ1-2	.	TGTGCCAGCAGCCCCTCGGTAGACATCCGAGCTAACTATGGCTACACCTTC	CASSPSVDIRANYGYTF
.	15	TRBV9	TRBJ2-7	TRBD2	TGTGCCACCGGAACCGGGACTAGCGGGGCTTACGAGCAGTACTTC	CATGTGTSGAYEQYF
.	14	TRBV10-1	TRBJ2-7	.	TGCGCCAGCAGCTCCGGGACTCTACCTTTTGAGCAGTACTTC	CASSSGTLPFEQYF
.	14	TRBV27	TRBJ2-7	TRBD1	TGTGCCAGCAGAAACAGGGGGCGCCCCTACGAGCAGTACTTC	CASRNRGRPYEQYF
.	17	TRBV19	TRBJ2-3	TRBD1	TGTGCCAGTAGTATCAAAACAGGGGGAGTTAGCACAGATACGCAGTATTTT	CASSIKTGGVSTDTQYF
.	12	TRBV29-1	TRBJ2-7	TRBD1	TGCAGCGTTGTCAGGGACAGGAACGAGCAGTACTTC	CSVVRDRNEQYF
.	16	TRBV5-1	TRBJ1-1	.	TGCGCCAGCAGCTGGGCTCGGAGGGAAGGGAGCACTGAAGCTTTCTTT	CASSWARREGSTEAFF
.	18	TRBV7-8	TRBJ2-3	TRBD2	TGTGCCAGCAGCTTATCCCAACTAGCGGGACTCCCGAGGGATACGCAGTATTTT	CASSLSQLAGLPRDTQYF
once	13	TRBV25-1	TRBJ2-1	.	TGTGCCAGCAGTAGCGGACCTTTGAATGAGCAGTTCTTC	CASSSGPLNEQFF
.	15	TRBV7-2	TRBJ2-5	TRBD2	TGTGCCAGCAGCTTAAGCGGGAGGGCCTGGGAGACCCAGTACTTC	CASSLSGRAWETQYF
.	15	TRBV28	TRBJ1-5	.	TGTGCCAGCTGCTCGGAGGGGCGCGGGGGTCAGCCCCAGCATTTT	CASCSEGRGGQPQHF
.	13	TRBV9	TRBJ1-3	.	TGTGCCAGCAGTCCGGTCTCTGGAAACACCATATATTTT	CASSPVSGNTIYF
.	15	TRBV7-8	TRBJ2-7	TRBD1	TGTGCCAGCAGCCCCCGACAGGGGGTGTACTACGAGCAGTACTTC	CASSPRQGVYYEQYF
.	15	TRBV5-1	TRBJ1-1	.	TGCGCCAACCGATCCAGGGGTTGGATGAACACTGAAGCTTTCTTT	CANRSRGWMNTEAFF
.	15	TRBV25-1	TRBJ1-2	.	TGTGCCAGCTCCCCTCCGTGGGGCCCCAACTATGGCTACACCTTC	CASSPPWGPNYGYTF
.	16	TRBV4-2	TRBJ2-1	.	TGTGCCAGCAGCCAAGGGCAGGCGGGACCCTACAATGAGCAGTTCTTC	CASSQGQAGPYNEQFF
.	16	TRBV7-2	TRBJ2-2	TRBD2	TGTGCCAGCAGCTTAACTTCGCTAGCGGGAGTCGGGGAGCTGTTTTTT	CASSLTSLAGVGELFF
once	14	TRBV29-1	TRBJ2-4	.	TGCAGCGTTGAAGATCGCGCGGGTATGAACATTCAGTACTTC	CSVEDRAGMNIQYF
.	15	TRBV28	TRBJ1-4	.	TGTGCCAGCAGTTCCTCCTCTCTCGGTAGTGAAAAACTGTTTTTT	CASSSSSLGSEKLFF
.	15	TRBV4-3	TRBJ2-2	.	TGCGCCAGCAGCCAAGAAAAAACAGGGTACGGGGAGCTGTTTTTT	CASSQEKTGYGELFF
.	14	TRBV4-3	TRBJ2-1	TRBD1	TGCGCCAGCAGCCAAGACAGGGGGAACAATGAGCAGTTCTTC	CASSQDRGNNEQFF
.	16	TRBV6-1	TRBJ2-7	TRBD1	TGTGCCAGCAGTGACCCGGGACAGGGAGATCTGAACGAGCAGTACTTC	CASSDPGQGDLNEQYF
.	17	TRBV29-1	TRBJ2-1	TRBD2	TGCAGCGTTGAAAGACTGCGGACTAGCGGGGGGCGGAATGAGCAGTTCTTC	CSVERLRTSGGRNEQFF
.	16	TRBV10-1	TRBJ2-3	.	TGCGCCAGCCCACCGGAGATGACAGCGAGCACAGATACGCAGTATTTT	CASPPEMTASTDTQYF
.	14	TRBV7-2	TRBJ1-4	TRBD1	TGTGCCAGCAGCTTAACGAGACAGGGCGGAAAACTGTTTTTT	CASSLTRQGGKLFF
.	14	TRBV19	TRBJ1-5	TRBD1	TGTGCCAGTAGTAGTACAGGGGGCGGGCAGCCCCAGCATTTT	CASSSTGGGQPQHF